The rows below give T cell receptor beta chains drawn from one sample of a study of early stage breast cancer tumors. Generated by immunoSEQ multiplex PCR, the TCRdb table keeps only in-frame clones and is missing some. The table lists around 13,000 clones, approximately 81% of them singletons. The sequenced sample was normal breast tissue next to the tumor. Receptors were obtained from a person aged 50 to 59 with breast cancer. CDR3s include the opening cysteine and the closing phenylalanine or tryptophan. D genes are given only for firm matches. Not all rows give a size; the values are once, few, many and, for expanded clones, a class.

cdr3_nt: TGTGCCAGCAGCCAAGGTCTGACAGACTCCTACGAGCAGTACTTC
cdr3_aa: CASSQGLTDSYEQYF
clone_size: NA
v_call: TRBV4-2
d_call: NA
j_call: TRBJ2-7

cdr3_nt: TGCGCCAGCAGCCCGTTGAGCGGGTCCTTCTACGAGCAGTACTTC
cdr3_aa: CASSPLSGSFYEQYF
clone_size: medium-sized
v_call: TRBV5-1
d_call: NA
j_call: TRBJ2-7

cdr3_nt: TGTGCCATCAGTGAGGGGCAGGGTCTGAATCAGCCCCAGCATTTT
cdr3_aa: CAISEGQGLNQPQHF
clone_size: NA
v_call: TRBV10-3
d_call: NA
j_call: TRBJ1-5

cdr3_nt: TGTGCCAGCAGTTTATGGGGGACAACTAATGAAAAACTGTTTTTT
cdr3_aa: CASSLWGTTNEKLFF
clone_size: NA
v_call: TRBV28
d_call: NA
j_call: TRBJ1-4

cdr3_nt: TGTGCCTCCAACACAGGGAACACCGGGGAGCTGTTTTTT
cdr3_aa: CASNTGNTGELFF
clone_size: NA
v_call: TRBV10-3
d_call: NA
j_call: TRBJ2-2

cdr3_nt: TGTGCCAGCTTCCCCAACCCGGGGCCGGATACGCAGTATTTT
cdr3_aa: CASFPNPGPDTQYF
clone_size: NA
v_call: TRBV18
d_call: NA
j_call: TRBJ2-3

cdr3_nt: TGTGCCAGCAGCTATCTAGGGAGGGAGACCCAGTACTTC
cdr3_aa: CASSYLGRETQYF
clone_size: NA
v_call: TRBV7-9
d_call: NA
j_call: TRBJ2-5

cdr3_nt: TGTGCCAGCAGCACGGGACCCGGCCCCTACGAGCAGTACTTC
cdr3_aa: CASSTGPGPYEQYF
clone_size: once
v_call: TRBV7-2
d_call: NA
j_call: TRBJ2-7

cdr3_nt: TGTGCCAGCAGCTTAGACAGGGTATTCAATCAGCCCCAGCATTTT
cdr3_aa: CASSLDRVFNQPQHF
clone_size: NA
v_call: TRBV7-8
d_call: NA
j_call: TRBJ1-5

cdr3_nt: TGTGCCAGCAGCTTATCGGGGGAGACTGAAGCTTTCTTT
cdr3_aa: CASSLSGETEAFF
clone_size: NA
v_call: TRBV7-2
d_call: NA
j_call: TRBJ1-1

cdr3_nt: TGCGCCAGCAGCTTGGCCCTGGGCCGGACCATCCCAGTTGAGCAGTTCTTC
cdr3_aa: CASSLALGRTIPVEQFF
clone_size: NA
v_call: TRBV5-1
d_call: NA
j_call: TRBJ2-1

cdr3_nt: TGCAGTGCTAGACTGAACACTGAAGCTTTCTTT
cdr3_aa: CSARLNTEAFF
clone_size: NA
v_call: TRBV20-1
d_call: NA
j_call: TRBJ1-1

cdr3_nt: TGTGCCAGCAGCTTCGGGGGGTTAGGAGAGACCCAGTACTTC
cdr3_aa: CASSFGGLGETQYF
clone_size: NA
v_call: TRBV5-4
d_call: TRBD2
j_call: TRBJ2-5